This T cell receptor (beta chain) was sequenced for a study of spatial heterogeneity in lung cancer. Indicated time point: sample taken at primary tumor resection. Whole RNA came from tumor, nontumor lung or frozen PBMC and was sequenced without being sorted. This clonotype was counted ten times or more. Unique molecular identifiers, one per molecule, were present on every TCR cDNA molecule. TCRdb reprocessed the 5' RACE reads with MiXCR, giving one entry per CDR3 protein. The sample consists of approximately 25,000 distinct CDR3 sequences, around 3.2% of them appearing once. This clonotype was sampled from a female donor with early-stage non-small cell lung cancer. The sequences come from PBMCs, collected at surgery.

The DNA of the CDR3 is TGTGCCAGCAGTGAGCCAGGGGACAGGGGTCCGGAGGGGAGCAATCAGCCCCAGCATTTT. Translating it yields CASSEPGDRGPEGSNQPQHF. This chain connects TRBV25-1 to TRBJ1-5; 10 positions match TRBD1. With V trimmed by 3 bases and J by 1 base, 15 bases remained unmatched. This CDR3 has 20 amino acids. Germline-derived CDR1 and CDR2 are MGHDK and SYGVNS.